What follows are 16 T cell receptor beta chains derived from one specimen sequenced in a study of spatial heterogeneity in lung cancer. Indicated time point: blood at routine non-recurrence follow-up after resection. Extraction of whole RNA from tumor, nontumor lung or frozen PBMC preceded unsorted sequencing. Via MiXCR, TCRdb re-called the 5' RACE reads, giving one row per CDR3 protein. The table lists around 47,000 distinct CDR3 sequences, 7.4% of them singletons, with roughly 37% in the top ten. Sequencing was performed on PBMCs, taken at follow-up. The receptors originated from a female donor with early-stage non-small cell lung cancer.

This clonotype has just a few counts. The CDR3 region has the DNA TGTGCCAGCAGTTCGGGTCGCGAGCAGTACTTC. Amino acids: CASSSGREQYF. V and J are TRBV6-1 and TRBJ2-7, with D unresolved. CDR1 MNHNS and CDR2 SASEGT come from the germline V gene. With 5 bases removed from V and 6 bases from J, the gap between germline ends came to 8 bases. CDR3 size: 11 residues.

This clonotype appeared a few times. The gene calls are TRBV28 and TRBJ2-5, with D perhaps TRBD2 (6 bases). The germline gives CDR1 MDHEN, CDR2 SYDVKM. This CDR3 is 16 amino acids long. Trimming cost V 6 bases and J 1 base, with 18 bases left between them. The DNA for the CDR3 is TGTGCCAGCAGCTCTGACCGGGAGATGGGCCAAGAGACCCAGTACTTC. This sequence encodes CASSSDREMGQETQYF.

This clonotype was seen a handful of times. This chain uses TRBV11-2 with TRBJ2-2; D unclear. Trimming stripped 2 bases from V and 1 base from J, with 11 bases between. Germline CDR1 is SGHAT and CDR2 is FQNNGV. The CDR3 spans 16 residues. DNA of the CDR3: TGTGCCAGCAGCTTAACCTCGGCGGTGAACACCGGGGAGCTGTTTTTT. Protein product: CASSLTSAVNTGELFF.

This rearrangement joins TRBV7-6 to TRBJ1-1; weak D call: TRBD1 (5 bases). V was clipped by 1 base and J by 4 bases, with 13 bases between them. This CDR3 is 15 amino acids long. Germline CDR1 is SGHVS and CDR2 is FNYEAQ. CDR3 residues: CASSLERVGGTEAFF. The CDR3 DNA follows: TGTGCCAGCAGCTTAGAGCGGGTCGGGGGCACTGAAGCTTTCTTT.

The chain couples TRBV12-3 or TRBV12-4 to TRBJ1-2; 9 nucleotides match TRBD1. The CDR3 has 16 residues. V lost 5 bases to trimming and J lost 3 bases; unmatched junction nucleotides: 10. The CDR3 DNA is TGTGCCAGCAGTCTCTCCCGGACAGGGGACGACTATGGCTACACCTTC. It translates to CASSLSRTGDDYGYTF.

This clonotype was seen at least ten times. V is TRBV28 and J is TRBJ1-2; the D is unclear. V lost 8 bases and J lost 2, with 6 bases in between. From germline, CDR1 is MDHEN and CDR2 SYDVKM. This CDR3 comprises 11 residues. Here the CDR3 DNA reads TGTGCCAGCTCTCCGAACTATGGCTACACCTTC. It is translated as CASSPNYGYTF.

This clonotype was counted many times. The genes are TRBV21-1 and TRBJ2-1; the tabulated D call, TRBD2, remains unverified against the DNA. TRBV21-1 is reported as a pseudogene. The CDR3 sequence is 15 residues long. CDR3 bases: TGTGCCAGCAGCAGCCGGGGGGGTTGCTACAATGAGCAGTTCTTC. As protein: CASSSRGGCYNEQFF.

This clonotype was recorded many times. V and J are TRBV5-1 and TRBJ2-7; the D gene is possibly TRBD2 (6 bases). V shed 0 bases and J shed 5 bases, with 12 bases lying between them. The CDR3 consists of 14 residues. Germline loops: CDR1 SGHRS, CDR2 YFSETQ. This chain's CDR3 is CASSLVGEADEQYF. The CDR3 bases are TGCGCCAGCAGCTTGGTGGGGGAGGCCGACGAGCAGTACTTC.

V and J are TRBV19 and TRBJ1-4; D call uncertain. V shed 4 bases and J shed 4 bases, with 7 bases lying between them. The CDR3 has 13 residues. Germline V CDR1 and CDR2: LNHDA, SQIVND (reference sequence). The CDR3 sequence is CASSRSYNEKLFF. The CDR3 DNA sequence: TGTGCCAGTAGTAGGAGCTATAATGAAAAACTGTTTTTT.

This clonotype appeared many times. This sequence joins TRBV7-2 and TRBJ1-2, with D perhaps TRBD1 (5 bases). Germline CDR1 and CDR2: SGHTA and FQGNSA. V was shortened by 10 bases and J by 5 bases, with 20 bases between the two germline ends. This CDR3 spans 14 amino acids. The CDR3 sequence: CATEGQLGGYGYTF. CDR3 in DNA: TGTGCCACGGAGGGGCAGTTGGGCGGGTATGGCTACACCTTC.

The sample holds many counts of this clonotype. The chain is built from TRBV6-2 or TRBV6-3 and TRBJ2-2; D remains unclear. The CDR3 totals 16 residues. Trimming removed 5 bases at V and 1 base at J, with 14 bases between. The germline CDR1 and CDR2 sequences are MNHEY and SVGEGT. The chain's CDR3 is CASSIITVLNTGELFF. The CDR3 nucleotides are TGTGCCAGCAGTATCATCACGGTACTGAACACCGGGGAGCTGTTTTTT.

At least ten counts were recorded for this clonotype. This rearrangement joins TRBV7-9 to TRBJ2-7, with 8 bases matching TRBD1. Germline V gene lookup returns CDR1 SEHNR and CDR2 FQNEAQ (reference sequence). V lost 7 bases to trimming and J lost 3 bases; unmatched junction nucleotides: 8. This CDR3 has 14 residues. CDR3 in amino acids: CASTNTGTGYEQYF. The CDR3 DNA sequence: TGTGCCAGCACCAATACCGGGACAGGCTACGAGCAGTACTTC.

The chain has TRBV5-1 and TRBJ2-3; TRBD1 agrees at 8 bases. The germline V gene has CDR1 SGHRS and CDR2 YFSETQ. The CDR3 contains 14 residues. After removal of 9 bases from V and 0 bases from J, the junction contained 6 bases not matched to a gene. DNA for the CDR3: TGCGCCACCCGATGGACAGGGAGCACAGATACGCAGTATTTT. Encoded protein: CATRWTGSTDTQYF.

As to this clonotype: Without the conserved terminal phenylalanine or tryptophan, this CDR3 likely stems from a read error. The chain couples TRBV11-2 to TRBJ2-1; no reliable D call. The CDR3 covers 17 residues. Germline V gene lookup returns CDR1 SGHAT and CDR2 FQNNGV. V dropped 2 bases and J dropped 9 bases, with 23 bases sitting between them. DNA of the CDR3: TGTGCCAGCAGCTTACCAGTTGAGGATCACGCTACCGTTGAGCAGTTCCTC. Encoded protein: CASSLPVEDHATVEQFL.

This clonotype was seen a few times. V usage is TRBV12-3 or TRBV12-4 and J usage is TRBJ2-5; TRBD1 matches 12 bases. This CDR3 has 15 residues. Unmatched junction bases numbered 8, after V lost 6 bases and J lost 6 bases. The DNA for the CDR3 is TGTGCCAGCAGCTGGGGACAGGGGGCTAGGAAGACCCAGTACTTC. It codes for CASSWGQGARKTQYF.

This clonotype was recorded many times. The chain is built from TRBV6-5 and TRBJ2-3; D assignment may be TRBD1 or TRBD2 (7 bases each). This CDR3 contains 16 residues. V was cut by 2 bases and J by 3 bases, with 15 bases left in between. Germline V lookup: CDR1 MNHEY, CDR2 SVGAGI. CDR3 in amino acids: CASSYPDREGTDTQYF. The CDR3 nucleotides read TGTGCCAGCAGTTACCCCGACAGGGAGGGGACAGATACGCAGTATTTT.